These 10 T cell receptor beta chains share one sample of origin, sequenced in a study of blood T cell repertoires in COVID-19. Libraries were prepared by immunoSEQ multiplex PCR; TCRdb keeps only in-frame clonotypes and omits some of them. Of 200,000 to 300,000 clones listed, 70% to 90% are singletons. The sample comprised PBMCs or T cells enriched from blood (not recorded which). Every receptor here comes from a woman aged 40 to 55 with acute COVID-19.

This chain joins TRBV5-6 and TRBJ1-4; D possibly corresponds to TRBD1 (5 bases). CDR1 and CDR2 from the germline V gene are SGHDT and YYEEEE. Trimming took 1 base from V and 11 from J, leaving 15 bases between them. The CDR3 length is 14 residues. The CDR3 loop is CASSLFVGGSKLFF. CDR3 bases: TGTGCCAGCAGCTTGTTTGTTGGGGGGAGTAAACTGTTTTTT. Based on the CDR3 plus reference TRBV5-6 and TRBJ1-4, the full variable domain is DAGVTQSPTHLIKTRGQQVTLRCSPKSGHDTVSWYQQALGQGPQFIFQYYEEEERQRGNFPDRFSGHQFPNYSSELNVNALLLGDSALYLCASSLFVGGSKLFFGSGTQLSVL.

This clone was seen just once. J is TRBJ2-2 and V is TRBV7-9; 11 nucleotides align to TRBD1. This CDR3 region has 18 residues. Unmatched junction bases numbered 14, after V lost 5 bases and J lost 6 bases. Germline CDR1 reads SEHNR; CDR2 reads FQNEAQ (reference sequence). The chain's CDR3 is CASSLWTGGVTGAGELFF. DNA of the CDR3: TGTGCCAGCAGCCTATGGACAGGGGGCGTGACCGGCGCCGGGGAGCTGTTTTTT.

V and J are TRBV29-1 and TRBJ1-2, with 7 bases fitting TRBD1. V trimming: 6 bases; J trimming: 2 bases; junction bases outside the gene matches: 3. CDR1 and CDR2 from the germline V gene are SQVTM and ANQGSEA. The CDR3 runs 12 residues. Here the CDR3 reads CSVLGQNYGYTF. The CDR3, as DNA: TGCAGCGTACTGGGACAGAACTATGGCTACACCTTC.

This chain links TRBV6-5 with TRBJ1-6, with 7 positions matching TRBD1. The trim removed 8 bases at V and 8 bases at J, leaving 6 bases unmatched. Germline CDR1 MNHEY, CDR2 SVGAGI. This CDR3 is 13 amino acids long. DNA of the CDR3: TGTGCCAGCTTAATTGACAGGGATTCACCCCTCCACTTT. This translates into CASLIDRDSPLHF.

This clone was picked up a small number of times. The DNA of the CDR3 is TGCGCCAGCAGCCACTCAGGGGATGGCTACACCTTC. It codes for CASSHSGDGYTF. The chain joins TRBV4-3 to TRBJ1-2; possible D gene TRBD1, 6 bases. The CDR3 length is 12 residues. The V end lost 3 bases, the J end lost 6 bases, and 8 bases lay between the germline ends. CDR1 is LGHNA and CDR2 is YSLEER in the germline V gene.

The chain couples TRBV3-1 (or the pseudogene TRBV3-2) to TRBJ1-2, with 8 bases that match TRBD1. The V gene's germline CDR1 is LGHDT and CDR2 YNNKEL (reference sequence). The CDR3 spans 15 residues. Trimming at V came to 5 bases and at J to 4 bases, leaving 9 bases not matched to a gene. The CDR3 sequence is CASSLRTGTSYGYTF. CDR3 nucleotide sequence: TGTGCCAGCAGCTTGCGGACAGGGACCAGCTATGGCTACACCTTC.

The chain joins TRBV2 to TRBJ1-4; TRBD1 matches at 7 bases. The CDR3 is 13 residues long. Germline-derived CDR1 and CDR2 are SNHLY and FYNNEI. The V and J ends lost 7 bases and 8 bases, in that order; junction bases with no gene match: 7. The CDR3 DNA is TGTGCCAGCAATCGGGACAGCAGAGAAAAACTGTTTTTT. The encoded protein is CASNRDSREKLFF.

The J gene is TRBJ2-2, the V gene TRBV5-8; 11 bases align to TRBD2. V lost 5 bases to trimming and J lost 1 base; unmatched junction nucleotides: 13. Germline V lookup: CDR1 SGHTS, CDR2 YDEGEE. This CDR3 has 19 residues. CDR3: CASSHAPGTSGGNTGELFF. In DNA form, the CDR3 reads TGTGCCAGCAGTCATGCCCCCGGGACTAGCGGAGGGAACACCGGGGAGCTGTTTTTT. The entire variable domain, with the rest obtained from reference TRBV5-8 and TRBJ2-2, is as follows: EAGVTQSPTHLIKTRGQQATLRCSPISGHTSVYWYQQALGLGLQFLLWYDEGEERNRGNFPPRFSGRQFPNYSSELNVNALELEDSALYLCASSHAPGTSGGNTGELFFGEGSRLTVL.

The V gene is TRBV7-2, the J gene TRBJ1-4, with D perhaps matching TRBD1 (6 bases). V lost 1 base, J lost 8 bases, and 14 bases lay in between. This CDR3 has 15 residues. In germline, CDR1 is SGHTA, CDR2 FQGNSA. CDR3 coding DNA: TGTGCCAGCAGCTTAGATGGCAGGGGAAAGGAAAAACTGTTTTTT. This sequence encodes CASSLDGRGKEKLFF. Full variable domain (remainder filled in from reference TRBV7-2 and TRBJ1-4): GAGVSQSPSNKVTEKGKDVELRCDPISGHTALYWYRQSLGQGLEFLIYFQGNSAPDKSGLPSDRFSAERTGGSVSTLTIQRTQQEDSAVYLCASSLDGRGKEKLFFGSGTQLSVL.

The chain carries TRBV7-2 and TRBJ2-3; D not resolved. V dropped 0 bases and J dropped 8 bases, with 12 bases sitting between them. The CDR3 is 14 residues long. The germline CDR1 and CDR2 sequences are SGHTA and FQGNSA. The CDR3 loop is CASSLAGLGGTQYF. Here the CDR3 DNA reads TGTGCCAGCAGCTTAGCGGGCCTTGGTGGTACGCAGTATTTT.